Following are 32 T cell receptor beta chains from one sample sequenced in a study of T cells in Graves' hyperthyroidism and ophthalmopathy. The source material, RNA transcripts, was used to amplify TCR beta CDR3 regions. Carried out on the TCR CDR3, a first-round RT-PCR used the HTBI primer set. TCRdb redid the calling of the multiplex PCR reads with MiXCR, one entry per CDR3 protein. The data hold fewer than 350,000 distinct CDR3 sequences, with approximately 12% observed a single time. The source material was blood. All receptors come from a woman aged 25 to 39 with Graves' hyperthyroidism that later progressed to Graves' ophthalmopathy.

This clonotype was seen repeatedly, ten times or more. This chain connects TRBV30 to TRBJ1-3, with a possible D match to TRBD1 (5 bases). CDR3 length: 15 residues. The V and J ends lost 8 bases and 2 bases respectively, with 19 bases between them. Germline V gene sequence: CDR1 GTSNPN, CDR2 SVGIG (reference sequence). Here the CDR3 DNA reads TGTGCCCACATATCGATGGTAGGGGCTGGAAACACCATATATTTT. Its protein product is CAHISMVGAGNTIYF.

This clonotype showed up many times. The V gene is TRBV9, the J gene TRBJ2-3, with D unresolved. Deletions cut 3 bases from V and 2 bases from J, with 7 bases between. Germline V gene data show CDR1 as SGDLS and CDR2 as YYNGEE. This CDR3 has 13 residues. CDR3 loop: CASSADDTDTQYF. The CDR3 DNA sequence: TGTGCCAGCAGCGCGGATGACACAGATACGCAGTATTTT.

This clonotype was recorded many times. The chain couples TRBV13 to TRBJ1-1, with TRBD1 as a possible D gene (6 bases). CDR1 is PRHDT and CDR2 is FYEKMQ in the germline V gene (reference sequence). The CDR3 loop spans 14 amino acids. The V gene lost 5 bases and the J gene lost 1 base, with 11 bases spanning the gap. The CDR3 DNA is TGTGCCAGCAGCCCTTGGGACAAGAACACTGAAGCTTTCTTT. It translates to CASSPWDKNTEAFF.

At least ten counts were recorded for this clonotype. This chain links TRBV7-9 with TRBJ2-1; possibly TRBD2 for D (5 bases). V was cut by 6 bases and J by 3 bases, with 15 bases left in between. Germline-derived CDR1 and CDR2 are SEHNR and FQNEAQ (reference sequence). CDR3 length: 15 residues. The CDR3 reads CASRPWAGDYNEQFF. Written as DNA, the CDR3 is TGTGCCAGCAGGCCCTGGGCGGGCGACTACAATGAGCAGTTCTTC.

This clonotype came up many times. The chain is built from TRBV30 and TRBJ2-1, with D possibly being TRBD2 (6 bases). V shed 0 bases and J shed 7 bases, with 22 bases lying between them. This CDR3 is built from 17 residues. Germline V gene sequence: CDR1 GTSNPN, CDR2 SVGIG (reference sequence). The CDR3 protein is CAWSVRPGRDGFNEQFF. In nucleotides, the CDR3 is TGTGCCTGGAGTGTACGACCAGGGCGGGATGGTTTTAATGAGCAGTTCTTC. The variable domain in full, with the rest retrieved from reference TRBV30 and TRBJ2-1, is SQTIHQWPATLVQPVGSPLSLECTVEGTSNPNLYWYRQAAGRGLQLLFYSVGIGQISSEVPQNLSASRPQDRQFILSSKKLLLSDSGFYLCAWSVRPGRDGFNEQFFGPGTRLTVL.

Many counts were recorded for this clonotype. This rearrangement joins TRBV5-6 to TRBJ2-2, with no clear D. Trimming left V 2 bases short and J 5 bases short, with 13 bases between. The length of the CDR3 is 15 residues. Germline V gene lookup returns CDR1 SGHDT and CDR2 YYEEEE. CDR3 DNA: TGTGCCAGCAGCTTCGGGTTGCTTGGAACCGGGGAGCTGTTTTTT. Its protein product is CASSFGLLGTGELFF. The full variable domain, rest sourced from reference TRBV5-6 and TRBJ2-2, is DAGVTQSPTHLIKTRGQQVTLRCSPKSGHDTVSWYQQALGQGPQFIFQYYEEEERQRGNFPDRFSGHQFPNYSSELNVNALLLGDSALYLCASSFGLLGTGELFFGEGSRLTVL.

This clonotype has ten or more counts. The chain couples TRBV20-1 to TRBJ2-5, with 8 bases that match TRBD1. The CDR3 is 14 amino acids. V gave up 2 bases and J gave up 4 bases; unmatched junction bases: 6. CDR1 DFQATT and CDR2 SNEGSKA come from the germline V gene (reference sequence). The CDR3 region is CSARLGQGRETQYF. As DNA, the CDR3 is TGCAGTGCTAGACTCGGACAGGGTAGAGAGACCCAGTACTTC.

V usage is TRBV19 and J usage is TRBJ1-4; the match to TRBD1 covers 7 bases. V lost 6 bases to trimming and J lost 5 bases; unmatched junction nucleotides: 15. The germline gives CDR1 LNHDA, CDR2 SQIVND (reference sequence). The CDR3 covers 17 residues. CDR3 residues: CASRSTGRDRLNEKLFF. CDR3 DNA sequence: TGTGCCAGTAGATCGACCGGAAGGGACAGACTCAATGAAAAACTGTTTTTT.

Turning to this clonotype: It may be a read error: a sequence one base away is much more abundant. The CDR3 is CASSYVSRTNTQYF. CDR3 sequence (DNA): TGTGCCAGCAGTTATGTATCCCGGACTAATACCCAGTATTTT. The chain joins TRBV6-2 or TRBV6-3 to TRBJ2-3; a weak D match, TRBD2 (6 bases). The CDR3 is 14 amino acids. Germline V lookup: CDR1 MNHEY, CDR2 SVGEGT.

In this sample, this clonotype turned up many times. This chain links TRBV5-1 with TRBJ2-2, with 7 positions matching TRBD2. The trim removed 7 bases at V and 2 bases at J, leaving 8 bases unmatched. The CDR3 totals 15 residues. Germline-derived CDR1 and CDR2 are SGHRS and YFSETQ. CDR3 bases: TGCGCCAGCGGGTCGGGAGGCGGCAACACCGGGGAGCTGTTTTTT. It encodes CASGSGGGNTGELFF.

The table lists this clonotype with many counts. The chain links TRBV20-1 to TRBJ2-7, with TRBD1 identical over 10 bases. Trimming at V came to 6 bases and at J to 7 bases, leaving 24 bases not matched to a gene. The length of the CDR3 is 18 residues. CDR1 is DFQATT, CDR2 SNEGSKA, per germline (reference sequence). CDR3 amino acids: CSAKEIRTGTGVSGEQYF. In nucleotides, the CDR3 is TGCAGTGCAAAAGAAATTCGAACCGGGACAGGGGTCTCGGGAGAGCAGTACTTC.

This clonotype was observed many times. V usage is TRBV7-9 and J usage is TRBJ1-4; 7 bases map to TRBD1. CDR3 size: 14 residues. The V and J ends lost 5 bases and 2 bases, in that order; junction bases with no gene match: 2. CDR1 is SEHNR, CDR2 FQNEAQ, per germline (reference sequence). The CDR3 DNA is TGTGCCAGCAGCATACAGGGGACTAATGAAAAACTGTTTTTT. This encodes CASSIQGTNEKLFF. The whole variable domain, filled in from reference TRBV7-9 and TRBJ1-4, reads DTGVSQNPRHKITKRGQNVTFRCDPISEHNRLYWYRQTLGQGPEFLTYFQNEAQLEKSRLLSDRFSAERPKGSFSTLEIQRTEQGDSAMYLCASSIQGTNEKLFFGSGTQLSVL.

CDR3 sequence: CATSRAYPYEQYF. In nucleotides, the CDR3 is TGTGCCACCAGCAGGGCGTACCCCTACGAGCAGTACTTC. The J gene is TRBJ2-7, the V gene TRBV15; D unclear. Trimming took off 3 bases at V and 2 bases at J, with 8 bases between the two ends. The CDR3 is 13 amino acids. Germline CDR1 LNHNV, CDR2 YYDKDF (reference sequence).

For the CDR3, the DNA is TGCGCCAGCAGCTACGTCGCAGCGGGGGGCGCGGATACGCAGTATTTT. This sequence encodes CASSYVAAGGADTQYF. This chain joins TRBV5-1 and TRBJ2-3; 9 nucleotides agree with TRBD2. This CDR3 spans 16 amino acids. Trimming removed 3 bases from V and 6 bases from J; junction bases left unmatched: 11. Germline lookup yields CDR1 SGHRS and CDR2 YFSETQ.

The chain employs TRBV6-2 or TRBV6-3 and TRBJ2-4, with 9 bases that match TRBD2. Per the germline V gene, CDR1 is MNHEY and CDR2 is SVGEGT. The CDR3 totals 21 residues. V gave up 0 bases and J gave up 1 base; unmatched junction bases: 16. The CDR3, as DNA: TGTGCCAGCAGTTACTCGAAGGGGGTCAGCGGGAGGCCCGGGGCCAAAAACATTCAGTACTTC. As protein: CASSYSKGVSGRPGAKNIQYF.

This clonotype was seen at least ten times. The rearrangement links TRBV28 to TRBJ1-1; D is perhaps TRBD1 (5 bases). This CDR3 contains 15 residues. V lost 4 bases, J lost 1 base, and 13 bases lay in between. Germline-derived CDR1 and CDR2 are MDHEN and SYDVKM. This CDR3 reads CASSSEGTGNTEAFF. The CDR3 region has the DNA TGTGCCAGCAGTTCGGAGGGGACGGGGAACACTGAAGCTTTCTTT.

As for this clonotype: This sequence may be a read error, since a much larger clone differs from it by one base. The CDR3 reads CASSFTGTSSCEQYF. The CDR3 bases are TGTGCCAGCAGTTTTACCGGGACATCTTCCTGCGAGCAGTACTTC. The chain employs TRBV5-5 and TRBJ2-7; D perhaps matches TRBD1 (6 bases). CDR1 and CDR2 (germline): SGHKS, YYEKEE (reference sequence). The CDR3 length is 15 residues.

The chain uses TRBV5-1 and TRBJ1-1; D uncertain. V shed 4 bases and J shed 4 bases, with 8 bases lying between them. Germline CDR1 and CDR2: SGHRS and YFSETQ. The length of the CDR3 is 12 residues. The CDR3, as DNA: TGCGCCAGCAGCGCTGGAGGCACTGAAGCTTTCTTT. Protein sequence: CASSAGGTEAFF.

The genes are TRBV4-1 and TRBJ1-5; the D is unclear. The germline CDR1 and CDR2 sequences are MGHRA and YSYEKL. This CDR3 spans 15 amino acids. The V end lost 0 bases, the J end lost 8 bases, and 14 bases lay between the germline ends. The CDR3 DNA reads as TGCGCCAGCAGCCAAGATGGGCGGCCTTCGGAGCCCCAGCATTTT. Translation gives CASSQDGRPSEPQHF.

In its sample, this clonotype was seen a few times. The gene calls are TRBV6-1 and TRBJ1-1; D possibly corresponds to TRBD1 (5 bases). This CDR3 contains 13 residues. Between the trimmed V and J ends, which lost 10 bases and 0 bases, there was a span of 12 bases. The germline gives CDR1 MNHNS, CDR2 SASEGT. The chain's CDR3 is CAIVGDLNTEAFF. CDR3 DNA: TGTGCCATCGTAGGGGATTTGAACACTGAAGCTTTCTTT.

In this sample, this clonotype turned up many times. The V call is TRBV2, the J call TRBJ1-5; no reliable D call. Germline V gives CDR1 SNHLY, CDR2 FYNNEI. This CDR3 has 13 amino acids. V shed 7 bases and J shed 5 bases, with 12 bases lying between them. The CDR3, as DNA: TGTGCCAGCACATCGCAACCAGATCAGCCCCAGCATTTT. Residues: CASTSQPDQPQHF.

This clonotype was detected many times. The chain is built from TRBV18 and TRBJ2-3; D not resolved. Germline V gene lookup returns CDR1 KGHSH and CDR2 LQKENI. V lost 2 bases to trimming and J lost 1 base, with 4 bases between them. This CDR3 contains 13 residues. DNA of the CDR3: TGTGCCAGCTCACCAGAGCGCACAGATACGCAGTATTTT. Its protein product is CASSPERTDTQYF. Using reference TRBV18 and TRBJ2-3 for the parts outside the CDR3, the full variable domain is NAGVMQNPRHLVRRRGQEARLRCSPMKGHSHVYWYRQLPEEGLKFMVYLQKENIIDESGMPKERFSAEFPKEGPSILRIQQVVRGDSAAYFCASSPERTDTQYFGPGTRLTVL.

The table lists this clonotype with many counts. The chain is built from TRBV6-1 and TRBJ1-3; tentative D call: TRBD1 (6 bases). This CDR3 spans 16 amino acids. Per the germline V gene, CDR1 is MNHNS and CDR2 is SASEGT. Trimming left V 6 bases short and J 0 bases short, with 15 bases between. The CDR3: CASSRTPGDSGNTIYF. DNA for the CDR3: TGTGCCAGCAGCCGAACCCCAGGGGACTCTGGAAACACCATATATTTT.

This clonotype has a single count. One junction end disagrees with the germline gene, perhaps due to a read error. This chain uses TRBV6-2 or TRBV6-3 with TRBJ2-2; D might be TRBD1 or TRBD2, each matching 5 bases. Germline V lookup: CDR1 MNHEY, CDR2 SVGEGT. CDR3 length equals 16 residues. The CDR3 bases are TGTGCCAACAGTTACTGGGGGAGAGGTAACACCGGGGAGCTGTTTTTT. Protein product: CANSYWGRGNTGELFF.

This clonotype was seen repeatedly, ten times or more. The rearrangement links TRBV12-3 or TRBV12-4 to TRBJ2-2; 12 bases map to TRBD2. There are 16 residues in the CDR3. V lost 5 bases and J lost 5; bases outside the gene matches: 6. The DNA for the CDR3 is TGTGCCAGCAGTCGACTAGCGGGAGCTAGAACCGGGGAGCTGTTTTTT. This codes for CASSRLAGARTGELFF.

There are a few counts of this clonotype. A much larger clone lies a single base off, so this may be a read error. V is TRBV6-5 and J is TRBJ1-2, with D tentatively TRBD1 (5 bases). Germline CDR1 is MNHEY and CDR2 is SVGAGI. This CDR3 is 15 amino acids long. CDR3 nucleotide sequence: TGTGGCAGCAGTTACTCAACAGGAGCTCTCTATGGCTACACCTTC. This codes for CGSSYSTGALYGYTF.

This clonotype occurred a few times. The chain employs TRBV27 and TRBJ2-7; D call uncertain. Trimming cost V 5 bases and J 5 bases, with 25 bases left between them. The V gene's germline CDR1 is MNHEY and CDR2 SMNVEV (reference sequence). The CDR3 sequence is 17 residues long. The CDR3 loop reads CASSPSPSASQTHEQYF. CDR3 nucleotides: TGTGCCAGCAGTCCTTCCCCCTCCGCGAGCCAGACCCACGAGCAGTACTTC.

This clonotype was detected many times. This chain links TRBV29-1 with TRBJ2-5, with a weak D call TRBD2 (5 bases). V dropped 7 bases and J dropped 3 bases, with 24 bases sitting between them. The length of the CDR3 is 16 residues. Germline assignment: CDR1 SQVTM and CDR2 ANQGSEA. The CDR3 reads CSASGIQGLVEETQYF. The CDR3 DNA follows: TGCAGCGCCTCCGGGATTCAAGGCCTAGTAGAAGAGACCCAGTACTTC.

This clonotype came up many times. The J gene is TRBJ1-1, the V gene TRBV7-2; D remains ambiguous. The germline gives CDR1 SGHTA, CDR2 FQGNSA. CDR3 length: 12 residues. V was pared by 4 bases and J by 3 bases, with 6 bases between. The CDR3 reads CASSYGYTEAFF. CDR3 in DNA: TGTGCCAGCAGCTACGGTTACACTGAAGCTTTCTTT.

This clonotype was counted ten times or more. The CDR3 region has the DNA TGCGCCAGCAGCTTAAGAGGGGACCAGCCCCAGCATTTT. This translates into CASSLRGDQPQHF. The chain employs TRBV5-1 and TRBJ1-5; maybe TRBD1 (5 bases). Trimming pared 2 bases from V and 7 bases from J, leaving 10 bases between. This CDR3 contains 13 residues. Looked up from germline, CDR1 is SGHRS and CDR2 is YFSETQ. Complete variable domain (other parts from reference TRBV5-1 and TRBJ1-5): KAGVTQTPRYLIKTRGQQVTLSCSPISGHRSVSWYQQTPGQGLQFLFEYFSETQRNKGNFPGRFSGRQFSNSRSEMNVSTLELGDSALYLCASSLRGDQPQHFGDGTRLSIL.

This clonotype was seen ten or more times. The chain combines TRBV9 with TRBJ2-5; D is unclear. This CDR3 is built from 15 residues. Trimming took 2 bases from V and 4 from J, leaving 15 bases between them. Per germline, CDR1 SGDLS and CDR2 YYNGEE. The CDR3 DNA reads as TGTGCCAGCAGCGTGACCTCATCTTGGGCAGAGACCCAGTACTTC. Amino acid sequence: CASSVTSSWAETQYF.

In this sample, this clonotype turned up many times. V and J are TRBV12-3 or TRBV12-4 and TRBJ2-3, with 9 bases matching TRBD2. The ends lost 5 bases at V and 2 bases at J; junction bases unmatched: 11. The CDR3 sequence is 17 residues long. The CDR3 is CASSPRWASGNTDTQYF. The CDR3 DNA is TGTGCCAGCAGTCCTCGGTGGGCTAGCGGGAACACAGATACGCAGTATTTT.